This is a list of T cell receptor beta chains from one sample in a study of monozygotic twins with inflammatory bowel disease. TCRdb reprocessed the 5' RACE reads, keeping one entry per CDR3 protein, no DNA. This sample's clone table lists 400,000 or so distinct CDR3 sequences. Sequenced material: blood. The receptors were gathered from a human donor with ulcerative colitis or Crohn's disease, or a healthy co-twin of an affected twin (not recorded which). Both conserved end residues are part of each CDR3.

V gene	CDR3 length	J gene	CDR3 protein
TRBV6-1	13	TRBJ2-1	CASSGTTGDEQFF
TRBV7-9	15	TRBJ2-7	CASSRGTSGTYEQYF
TRBV27	16	TRBJ1-1	CASSSAKTDGITEAFF
TRBV19	16	TRBJ2-2	CASSLQTGTNTGELFF
TRBV3-1	16	TRBJ1-1	CASRATGTGMNTEAFF
TRBV7-2	14	TRBJ2-3	CASSPLGGTDTQYF
TRBV27	16	TRBJ2-7	CASSFLRGDRVYEQYF
TRBV6-1	14	TRBJ2-5	CASTREAAQETQYF
TRBV9	15	TRBJ2-1	CASSVGTSGGNEQFF
TRBV18	17	TRBJ2-2	CASSLASTSANTGELFF
TRBV7-9	15	TRBJ1-1	CASSSDRAGATEAFF
TRBV6-2/TRBV6-3	15	TRBJ1-5	CASSYRQGRNQPQHF
TRBV5-4	17	TRBJ1-4	CASSPRPTMAGREKLFF
TRBV6-1	16	TRBJ2-3	CASSPRQGSSTDTQYF
TRBV4-2	13	TRBJ1-1	CASSQDRQGGAFF
TRBV10-3	13	TRBJ2-1	CAISESGVNEQFF
TRBV12-3/TRBV12-4	15	TRBJ2-2	CASSFRTGVIGELFF
TRBV20-1	15	TRBJ1-5	CSASGQGHGNQPQHF
TRBV20-1	12	TRBJ2-5	CSANPYQETQYF
TRBV10-2	16	TRBJ1-6	CASRGQGSSYNSPLHF
TRBV5-4	15	TRBJ2-5	CATQARDFGGETQYF
TRBV15	16	TRBJ2-1	CATSPGFAGAQYEQFF
TRBV7-9	15	TRBJ2-2	CASSLRDRDTGELFF
TRBV7-9	16	TRBJ1-1	CASSLVAGRGGTEAFF
TRBV29-1	14	TRBJ1-1	CSVEVRGRNTEAFF
TRBV10-3	15	TRBJ2-3	CAISEPARSTDTQYF
TRBV5-1	15	TRBJ2-3	CASRIQGVRTDTQYF
TRBV11-2	18	TRBJ1-3	CASSLVSGALSGGNTIYF
TRBV5-1	15	TRBJ1-6	CASSFGTGFDSPLHF
TRBV12-3/TRBV12-4	15	TRBJ1-5	CASSPQVNSNQPQHF
TRBV7-9	15	TRBJ2-5	CASSPLEQALKTQYF
TRBV9	15	TRBJ2-1	CASSVEGRVVNEQFF
TRBV12-3/TRBV12-4	13	TRBJ1-5	CASSLGTGQPQHF
TRBV6-1	14	TRBJ1-1	CASSVTGVWTEAFF
TRBV27	14	TRBJ1-4	CASSGGTGFEKLFF